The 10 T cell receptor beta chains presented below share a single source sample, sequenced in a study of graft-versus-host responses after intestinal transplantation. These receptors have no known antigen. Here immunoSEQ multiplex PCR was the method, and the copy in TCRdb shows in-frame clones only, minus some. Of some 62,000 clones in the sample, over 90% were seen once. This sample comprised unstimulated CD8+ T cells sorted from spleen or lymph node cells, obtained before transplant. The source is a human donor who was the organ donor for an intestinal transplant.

CDR3 amino acids: CASSQGSNTYEQYF. The CDR3 DNA reads TGCGCCAGCAGCCAAGGATCGAATACCTACGAGCAGTACTTC. The J gene is TRBJ2-5, the V gene TRBV4-1; no clear D. The last part of the DNA fits TRBJ2-7 better; the J call may be wrong. The CDR3 is 14 amino acids. Germline CDR1 MGHRA, CDR2 YSYEKL.

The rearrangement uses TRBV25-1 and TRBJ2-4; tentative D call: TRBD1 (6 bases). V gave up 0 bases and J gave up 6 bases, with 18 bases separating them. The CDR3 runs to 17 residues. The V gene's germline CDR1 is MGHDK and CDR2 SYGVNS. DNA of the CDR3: TGTGCCAGCAGTGAATATGGGGGACACCCCTTGAGAAACATTCAGTACTTC. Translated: CASSEYGGHPLRNIQYF.

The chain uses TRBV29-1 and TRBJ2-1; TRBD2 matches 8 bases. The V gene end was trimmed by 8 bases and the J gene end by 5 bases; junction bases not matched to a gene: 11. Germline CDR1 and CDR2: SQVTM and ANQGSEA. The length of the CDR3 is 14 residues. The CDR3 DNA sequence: TGCAGCCTCAGGGCGGGAGGAAGCCACAATGAGCAGTTCTTC. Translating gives CSLRAGGSHNEQFF.

CDR3: CASSLLGTTGTQYF. The CDR3 nucleotides read TGTGCCAGCAGTTTACTAGGGACTACTGGGACCCAGTACTTC. This chain uses TRBV27 with TRBJ2-5, with 7 bases matching TRBD2. V was clipped by 2 bases and J by 7 bases; unmatched bases: 7. The CDR3 has 14 amino acids. CDR1 is MNHEY and CDR2 is SMNVEV in the germline V gene (reference sequence).

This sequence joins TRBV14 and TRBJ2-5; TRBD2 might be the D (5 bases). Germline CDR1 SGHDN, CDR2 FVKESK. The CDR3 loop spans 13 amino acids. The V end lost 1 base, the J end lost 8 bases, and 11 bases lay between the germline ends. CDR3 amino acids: CASSQAGEVTQYF. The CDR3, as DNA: TGTGCCAGCAGCCAAGCCGGGGAAGTTACCCAGTACTTC. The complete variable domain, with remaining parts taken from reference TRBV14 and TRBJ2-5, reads EAGVTQFPSHSVIEKGQTVTLRCDPISGHDNLYWYRRVMGKEIKFLLHFVKESKQDESGMPNNRFLAERTGGTYSTLKVQPAELEDSGVYFCASSQAGEVTQYFGPGTRLLVL.

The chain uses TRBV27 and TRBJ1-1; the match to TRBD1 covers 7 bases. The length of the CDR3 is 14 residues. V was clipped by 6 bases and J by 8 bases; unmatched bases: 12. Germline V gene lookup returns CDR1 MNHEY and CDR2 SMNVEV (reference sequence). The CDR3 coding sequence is TGTGCCAGCAGCCCAGAAGGACAGGTTCAAGAAGCTTTCTTT. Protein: CASSPEGQVQEAFF.

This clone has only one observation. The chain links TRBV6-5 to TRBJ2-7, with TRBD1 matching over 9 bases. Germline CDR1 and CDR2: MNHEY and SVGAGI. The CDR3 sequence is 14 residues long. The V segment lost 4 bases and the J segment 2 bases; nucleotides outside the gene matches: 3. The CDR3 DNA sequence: TGTGCCAGCAGTTCGAGGGACAGGGCCTACGAGCAGTACTTC. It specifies CASSSRDRAYEQYF.

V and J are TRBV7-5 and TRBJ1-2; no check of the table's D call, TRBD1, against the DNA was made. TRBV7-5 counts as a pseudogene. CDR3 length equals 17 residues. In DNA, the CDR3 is TGTGCCAGAAGCTCGAGGTCCGGGACAGGAGCCCTTTATGGCTACACCTTC. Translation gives CARSSRSGTGALYGYTF.

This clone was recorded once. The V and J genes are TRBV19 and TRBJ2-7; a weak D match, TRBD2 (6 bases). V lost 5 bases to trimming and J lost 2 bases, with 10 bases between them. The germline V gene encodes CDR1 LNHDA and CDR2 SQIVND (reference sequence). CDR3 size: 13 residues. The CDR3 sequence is CASSLGTPYEQYF. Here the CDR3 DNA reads TGTGCCAGTAGTCTCGGGACTCCCTACGAGCAGTACTTC.

The CDR3 nucleotides are TGCGCCAGCAGCCCTCATGGACAACCCCACTATGGCTACACCTTC. Its protein is CASSPHGQPHYGYTF. The genes are TRBV5-1 and TRBJ1-2, with D possibly matching TRBD1 (5 bases). Looked up from germline, CDR1 is SGHRS and CDR2 is YFSETQ. V was cut by 4 bases and J by 3 bases, with 16 bases left in between. The CDR3 spans 15 residues.